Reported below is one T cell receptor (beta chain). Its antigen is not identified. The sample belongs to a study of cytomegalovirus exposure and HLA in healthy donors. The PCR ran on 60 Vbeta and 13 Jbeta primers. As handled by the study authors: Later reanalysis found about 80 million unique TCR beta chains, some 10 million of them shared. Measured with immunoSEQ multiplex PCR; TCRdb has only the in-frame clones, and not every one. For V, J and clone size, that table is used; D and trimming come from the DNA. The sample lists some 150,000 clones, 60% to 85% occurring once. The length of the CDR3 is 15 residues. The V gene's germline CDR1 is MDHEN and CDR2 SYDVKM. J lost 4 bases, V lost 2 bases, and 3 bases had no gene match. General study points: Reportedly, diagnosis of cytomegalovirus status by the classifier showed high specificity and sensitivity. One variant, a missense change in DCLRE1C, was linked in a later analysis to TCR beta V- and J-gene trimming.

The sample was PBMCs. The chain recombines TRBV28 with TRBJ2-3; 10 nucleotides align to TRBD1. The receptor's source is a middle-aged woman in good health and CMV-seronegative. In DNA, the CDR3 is TGTGCCAGCAGTTTAGGGGGACAGGGGTCAGATACGCAGTATTTT. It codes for CASSLGGQGSDTQYF. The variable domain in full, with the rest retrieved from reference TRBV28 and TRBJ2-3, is DVKVTQSSRYLVKRTGEKVFLECVQDMDHENMFWYRQDPGLGLRLIYFSYDVKMKEKGDIPEGYSVSREKKERFSLILESASTNQTSMYLCASSLGGQGSDTQYFGPGTRLTVL.